The entry below gives a single T cell receptor beta chain sequence along with its context. Terminally differentiated effector memory CD45RA+ cells were excluded from the naive CD8 cells, which were CD45RO-negative and positively selected for CCR7. Original handling: ImmunoSEQ output lacked quality scores and full-length reads, limiting matched filtering. The repertoire was sequenced with immunoSEQ multiplex PCR; TCRdb's copy has only in-frame clones and lacks some. That table gives V, J and clone size, and the DNA gave D and trimming. The profile shows some 2.1 million clones, over 85% of them singletons. There are 19 residues in the CDR3. Germline CDR1 reads MNHNS; CDR2 reads SASEGT. V shed 3 bases and J 0 bases; nucleotides not matched to a gene: 16. The data belong to a study of shared clonotypes between healthy human individuals.

The source is a man between 18 and 29 years old in good health. Some clones in this sample may be carry-over from other donors' samples. Sequencing was carried out using naive CD8+ T cells from PBMCs. The chain is built from TRBV6-1 and TRBJ2-7; 8 nucleotides line up with TRBD2. The CDR3 loop is CASSDMPGLVPFSSYEQYF. The CDR3 coding sequence is TGTGCCAGCAGTGACATGCCGGGACTAGTCCCTTTTAGCTCCTACGAGCAGTACTTC.